Presented here are 32 T cell receptor beta chains from one specimen sequenced in a study of T cell responses to AZD1222 COVID-19 vaccine. The protocol was immunoSEQ multiplex PCR, while the TCRdb copy is restricted to in-frame clones and leaves out a portion. The sample contains 80,000 or so clones, about 89% of which appear only once. Sequenced material: peripheral blood, taken on day 0 of MenACWY control vaccination. These TCRs come from an adult in good health.

The J gene is TRBJ1-1, the V gene TRBV18, with D possibly being TRBD1 (5 bases). CDR1 is KGHSH and CDR2 is LQKENI in the germline V gene. Trimming took off 1 base at V and 4 bases at J, with 7 bases between the two ends. The CDR3 covers 13 residues. CDR3 sequence reads: CASSPLGGTEAFF. The CDR3 DNA sequence: TGTGCCAGCTCACCACTGGGGGGCACTGAAGCTTTCTTT. Looking up the rest from reference TRBV18 and TRBJ1-1 gives the full variable domain: NAGVMQNPRHLVRRRGQEARLRCSPMKGHSHVYWYRQLPEEGLKFMVYLQKENIIDESGMPKERFSAEFPKEGPSILRIQQVVRGDSAAYFCASSPLGGTEAFFGQGTRLTVV.

V usage is TRBV2 and J usage is TRBJ1-5; D is perhaps TRBD1 (5 bases). The CDR3 loop spans 13 amino acids. The germline V gene has CDR1 SNHLY and CDR2 FYNNEI. V was pared by 3 bases and J by 6 bases, with 9 bases between. The CDR3 region is CASSEGGSQPQHF. CDR3 coding DNA: TGTGCCAGCAGTGAGGGGGGTTCTCAGCCCCAGCATTTT. Based on the CDR3 plus reference TRBV2 and TRBJ1-5, the full variable domain is EPEVTQTPSHQVTQMGQEVILRCVPISNHLYFYWYRQILGQKVEFLVSFYNNEISEKSEIFDDQFSVERPDGSNFTLKIRSTKLEDSAMYFCASSEGGSQPQHFGDGTRLSIL.

The chain links TRBV24-1 to TRBJ2-5; D unresolved. V was pared by 0 bases and J by 0 bases, with 4 bases between. Per germline, CDR1 KGHDR and CDR2 SFDVKD. There are 14 residues in the CDR3. The CDR3 loop reads CATSDLEDQETQYF. The CDR3 DNA reads as TGTGCCACCAGTGATTTGGAAGACCAAGAGACCCAGTACTTC.

The rearrangement joins TRBV20-1 to TRBJ1-3; D unresolved. There are 11 residues in the CDR3. The V gene lost 7 bases and the J gene lost 1 base, with 5 bases spanning the gap. Germline loops: CDR1 DFQATT, CDR2 SNEGSKA (reference sequence). The CDR3 DNA is TGCAGTGTTAAATCTGGAAACACCATATATTTT. Encoded protein: CSVKSGNTIYF.

The chain uses TRBV19 and TRBJ2-2; 7 bases are a match to TRBD1. Germline V gene lookup returns CDR1 LNHDA and CDR2 SQIVND (reference sequence). The CDR3 covers 13 residues. J was trimmed by 6 bases and V by 6 bases; bases with no gene match: 4. CDR3 loop: CASSPTGAGELFF. DNA for the CDR3: TGTGCCAGTAGCCCTACAGGGGCCGGGGAGCTGTTTTTT.

This clone was seen more than once but under ten times. The chain is built from TRBV18 and TRBJ1-1; a weak D match, TRBD1 (6 bases). V lost 3 bases and J 5 bases, leaving 10 bases between the germline ends. This CDR3 has 13 residues. Germline loops: CDR1 KGHSH, CDR2 LQKENI. The CDR3 loop is CASSPSGETEAFF. DNA of the CDR3: TGTGCCAGCTCACCTTCAGGGGAAACTGAAGCTTTCTTT.

The genes are TRBV13 and TRBJ1-5; no reliable D call. The CDR3 totals 14 residues. CDR1 is PRHDT and CDR2 is FYEKMQ in the germline V gene (reference sequence). Trimming stripped 2 bases from V and 7 bases from J, with 12 bases between. The CDR3 sequence is CASSLRGTGQPQHF. CDR3 nucleotides: TGTGCCAGCAGCTTACGGGGTACTGGCCAGCCCCAGCATTTT. The variable domain in full, with the rest retrieved from reference TRBV13 and TRBJ1-5, is AAGVIQSPRHLIKEKRETATLKCYPIPRHDTVYWYQQGPGQDPQFLISFYEKMQSDKGSIPDRFSAQQFSDYHSELNMSSLELGDSALYFCASSLRGTGQPQHFGDGTRLSIL.

The V and J genes are TRBV7-9 and TRBJ1-1; D possibly corresponds to TRBD1 (5 bases). The CDR3 is 14 residues long. The ends were cut back, 7 bases at V and 3 bases at J, with 15 bases in the middle. Germline V lookup: CDR1 SEHNR, CDR2 FQNEAQ (reference sequence). The DNA of the CDR3 is TGTGCCAGCACCATCTTCAGGGAGGACACTGAAGCTTTCTTT. It encodes CASTIFREDTEAFF.

This chain joins TRBV27 and TRBJ2-7; D might be TRBD2 (5 bases). Trimming shortened V by 5 bases and J by 5 bases, and 13 bases separated the two germline ends. The length of the CDR3 is 13 residues. Germline values: CDR1 MNHEY, CDR2 SMNVEV (reference sequence). CDR3 nucleotides: TGTGCCAGCAGTACGAGGCCCGGGAACGAGCAGTACTTC. Translating gives CASSTRPGNEQYF.

V gene TRBV19 combines with J gene TRBJ2-2, with a weak D call TRBD2 (5 bases). Trimming took 2 bases from V and 8 from J, leaving 9 bases between them. The CDR3 has 13 amino acids. The germline gives CDR1 LNHDA, CDR2 SQIVND (reference sequence). The CDR3 DNA is TGTGCCAGTAGTATACAAGGGAGTGGGGAGCTGTTTTTT. Protein: CASSIQGSGELFF.

This rearrangement joins TRBV29-1 to TRBJ2-7, with TRBD2 matching 10 bases. J was trimmed by 0 bases and V by 0 bases; bases with no gene match: 2. Per germline, CDR1 SQVTM and CDR2 ANQGSEA. The CDR3 runs to 15 residues. The CDR3 nucleotides are TGCAGCGTTGAAGACACTAGCGGGATCTCCTACGAGCAGTACTTC. Translated, it gives CSVEDTSGISYEQYF.

V is TRBV6-4 and J is TRBJ2-2; 10 bases are shared with TRBD2. This CDR3 is built from 14 residues. V lost 6 bases and J lost 5; bases outside the gene matches: 3. Germline V gene data show CDR1 as MRHNA and CDR2 as SNTAGT. The CDR3 nucleotides read TGTGCCAGCAGAGGACTAGCGGCTACCGGGGAGCTGTTTTTT. Its translation: CASRGLAATGELFF.

In this sample, this clone turned up once. The rearrangement links TRBV28 to TRBJ2-5; weak D call: TRBD1 (5 bases). Trimming took 6 bases from V and 5 from J, leaving 16 bases between them. The CDR3 consists of 14 residues. The germline V gene encodes CDR1 MDHEN and CDR2 SYDVKM. CDR3 nucleotides: TGTGCCAGCAGCCTCGACAGATGGGTGGAGACCCAGTACTTC. Translated: CASSLDRWVETQYF.

The rearrangement links TRBV19 to TRBJ1-1, with D possibly TRBD1 on 5 matching bases. Per germline, CDR1 LNHDA and CDR2 SQIVND (reference sequence). The CDR3 sequence is 12 residues long. Trimming removed 5 bases from V and 3 bases from J, with 7 bases in between. The chain's CDR3 is CASSPQDTEAFF. The CDR3 DNA follows: TGTGCCAGTAGTCCACAGGACACTGAAGCTTTCTTT. Filled out from reference TRBV19 and TRBJ1-1, the complete variable domain reads DGGITQSPKYLFRKEGQNVTLSCEQNLNHDAMYWYRQDPGQGLRLIYYSQIVNDFQKGDIAEGYSVSREKKESFPLTVTSAQKNPTAFYLCASSPQDTEAFFGQGTRLTVV.

V is TRBV6-5 and J is TRBJ2-1; 9 positions agree with TRBD2. The CDR3 extends over 15 amino acids. The germline V gene has CDR1 MNHEY and CDR2 SVGAGI. Germline trimming cut 1 base from V and 5 bases from J; bases unmatched to any gene: 3. DNA of the CDR3: TGTGCCAGCAGTTACTTCCCTAGCGGGAACAATGAGCAGTTCTTC. Translated, it gives CASSYFPSGNNEQFF.

The rearrangement links TRBV11-2 to TRBJ1-2; no clear D gene. V dropped 5 bases and J dropped 4 bases, with 14 bases sitting between them. The CDR3 has 14 amino acids. Germline V gene data show CDR1 as SGHAT and CDR2 as FQNNGV. In DNA form, the CDR3 reads TGTGCCAGCAGCCACATTTCTCCTAGCTATGGCTACACCTTC. Translation gives CASSHISPSYGYTF.

The chain employs TRBV6-1 and TRBJ1-3, with D unclear. The CDR3 spans 17 residues. Trimming cost V 4 bases and J 2 bases, with 18 bases left between them. The germline gives CDR1 MNHNS, CDR2 SASEGT. CDR3 protein: CASSALPSAGTGNTIYF. CDR3 sequence (DNA): TGTGCCAGCAGTGCCCTTCCTTCGGCAGGAACTGGAAACACCATATATTTT.

The V and J genes are TRBV18 and TRBJ2-1; TRBD1 matches at 12 bases. Unmatched junction bases numbered 4, after V lost 3 bases and J lost 7 bases. CDR1 and CDR2 (germline): KGHSH, LQKENI. There are 15 residues in the CDR3. CDR3 DNA sequence: TGTGCCAGCTCACCGGGACAGGGGGCGAGTAATGAGCAGTTCTTC. Translated, it gives CASSPGQGASNEQFF.

The chain uses TRBV2 and TRBJ2-7; 7 bases fit TRBD2. CDR1 is SNHLY and CDR2 is FYNNEI in the germline V gene. The CDR3 runs 12 residues. The J segment lost 5 bases and the V segment lost 4 bases, leaving 2 bases of the junction unmatched. The CDR3 is CASSVAGDEQYF. The CDR3 nucleotides read TGTGCCAGCAGTGTTGCGGGAGACGAGCAGTACTTC.

The J gene is TRBJ1-4, the V gene TRBV9; D uncertain. This CDR3 contains 16 residues. V shed 6 bases and J shed 6 bases, with 21 bases lying between them. Germline values: CDR1 SGDLS, CDR2 YYNGEE. The CDR3 loop is CASTSIEDPLDEKLFF. CDR3 in DNA: TGTGCCAGCACGTCGATCGAAGATCCCCTGGATGAAAAACTGTTTTTT. Variable domain in full (rest from reference TRBV9 and TRBJ1-4): DSGVTQTPKHLITATGQRVTLRCSPRSGDLSVYWYQQSLDQGLQFLIQYYNGEERAKGNILERFSAQQFPDLHSELNLSSLELGDSALYFCASTSIEDPLDEKLFFGSGTQLSVL.

This clone was seen a single time. In nucleotides, the CDR3 is TGTGCCAGCAGCCGGGGACAGGGGAGCAGGAATGAAAAACTGTTTTTT. Its translation is CASSRGQGSRNEKLFF. The genes are TRBV5-6 and TRBJ1-4; 10 nucleotides align to TRBD1. Trimming took 4 bases from V and 5 from J; bases not matched to a gene: 8. This CDR3 comprises 16 residues. Per germline, CDR1 SGHDT and CDR2 YYEEEE.

Of note for this clone: Other nucleotide sequences in the sample specify the same CDR3. V is TRBV28 and J is TRBJ1-2; possibly TRBD1 for D (6 bases). Between the trimmed V and J ends, which lost 2 bases and 5 bases, there was a span of 9 bases. CDR1 is MDHEN and CDR2 is SYDVKM in the germline V gene. This CDR3 has 13 amino acids. As DNA, the CDR3 is TGTGCCAGCAGTTTAGGGGGGGCGTATGGCTACACCTTC. It yields the protein CASSLGGAYGYTF.

The V call is TRBV7-3, the J call TRBJ2-2, with D tentatively TRBD1 (6 bases). The CDR3 contains 15 residues. Germline V lookup: CDR1 SGHTA, CDR2 FQGTGA. Between the trimmed V and J ends, which lost 2 bases and 0 bases, there was a span of 7 bases. The CDR3 sequence is CASSLGQPNTGELFF. The CDR3 DNA follows: TGTGCCAGCAGCTTAGGACAGCCGAACACCGGGGAGCTGTTTTTT.

This rearrangement joins TRBV5-1 to TRBJ2-7; D not resolved. The CDR3 runs to 14 residues. V lost 0 bases, J lost 2 bases, and 9 bases lay in between. In germline, CDR1 is SGHRS, CDR2 YFSETQ. The CDR3 nucleotides read TGCGCCAGCAGCTTGGCGGACGGAGCCTACGAGCAGTACTTC. Translation: CASSLADGAYEQYF. Variable domain in full (rest from reference TRBV5-1 and TRBJ2-7): KAGVTQTPRYLIKTRGQQVTLSCSPISGHRSVSWYQQTPGQGLQFLFEYFSETQRNKGNFPGRFSGRQFSNSRSEMNVSTLELGDSALYLCASSLADGAYEQYFGPGTRLTVT.

This chain links TRBV20-1 with TRBJ1-1; D might be TRBD1 (6 bases). This CDR3 is 11 amino acids long. CDR1 and CDR2 (germline): DFQATT, SNEGSKA (reference sequence). The CDR3 DNA sequence: TGCGTTACCCCCGAGGGGGGTGAAGCTTTCTTT. As protein: CVTPEGGEAFF.

This clone appeared once. The V and J genes are TRBV12-3 or TRBV12-4 and TRBJ2-2; the D gene could be TRBD1 or TRBD2 (5 bases each). There are 12 residues in the CDR3. Trimming pared 7 bases from V and 4 bases from J, leaving 7 bases between. In DNA form, the CDR3 reads TGTGCCAGCATCGGGGCCACCGGGGAGCTGTTTTTT. It codes for CASIGATGELFF.

V gene TRBV3-1 (or the pseudogene TRBV3-2) combines with J gene TRBJ2-4, with 11 bases aligning to TRBD2. V shed 1 base and J 4 bases; nucleotides not matched to a gene: 6. The CDR3 extends over 17 amino acids. CDR1 is LGHDT, CDR2 YNNKEL, per germline (reference sequence). Written as DNA, the CDR3 is TGTGCCAGCAGCCAAGGGCCCCTAGCGGGAGGTAAAAACATTCAGTACTTC. Translating gives CASSQGPLAGGKNIQYF.

The chain carries TRBV25-1 and TRBJ1-3; no clear D gene. Per the germline V gene, CDR1 is MGHDK and CDR2 is SYGVNS. V dropped 6 bases and J dropped 0 bases, with 15 bases sitting between them. CDR3 size: 16 residues. CDR3 DNA sequence: TGTGCCAGCAGCCCCGCGGAAGGCCACTCTGGAAACACCATATATTTT. It codes for CASSPAEGHSGNTIYF.

This clone was seen a single time. This sequence joins TRBV6-2 or TRBV6-3 and TRBJ2-7; 7 nucleotides align to TRBD1. The CDR3 covers 18 residues. Germline loops: CDR1 MNHEY, CDR2 SVGEGT. Losses at the gene ends were 3 bases for V and 3 bases for J; bases not matched to a gene: 17. CDR3 coding DNA: TGTGCCAGCAGTTATTTCCGCCGTTCGAACAGGGGCGACTACGAGCAGTACTTC. This encodes CASSYFRRSNRGDYEQYF.

The rearrangement uses TRBV4-1 and TRBJ2-1; 7 bases line up with TRBD1. V was clipped by 6 bases and J by 2 bases; unmatched bases: 7. The CDR3 runs to 15 residues. Germline V gives CDR1 MGHRA, CDR2 YSYEKL. CDR3 nucleotides: TGCGCCAGCAGTGATGACAGGGCGACCTACAATGAGCAGTTCTTC. This gives the protein CASSDDRATYNEQFF.

The chain carries TRBV5-6 and TRBJ1-1; TRBD1 agrees at 10 bases. Germline lookup yields CDR1 SGHDT and CDR2 YYEEEE. V shed 2 bases and J 10 bases; nucleotides not matched to a gene: 5. This CDR3 region has 13 residues. The DNA for the CDR3 is TGTGCCAGCAGCTTCGGGACAGGGGCATCAGCTTTCTTT. Amino acid sequence: CASSFGTGASAFF. Filled out from reference TRBV5-6 and TRBJ1-1, the complete variable domain reads DAGVTQSPTHLIKTRGQQVTLRCSPKSGHDTVSWYQQALGQGPQFIFQYYEEEERQRGNFPDRFSGHQFPNYSSELNVNALLLGDSALYLCASSFGTGASAFFGQGTRLTVV.

V and J are TRBV24-1 and TRBJ1-5; D perhaps matches TRBD1 (5 bases). This CDR3 contains 12 residues. In germline, CDR1 is KGHDR, CDR2 SFDVKD. Trimming removed 9 bases at V and 4 bases at J, with 9 bases between. CDR3 protein: CATGAGNQPQHF. In nucleotides, the CDR3 is TGTGCCACCGGGGCGGGAAATCAGCCCCAGCATTTT.